This TCR beta chain was retrieved from a study of identical twins. Study conclusions and caveats: The authors noted that invariant MAIT and iNKT cells could partly confound zero-insertion analyses. Monozygotic twin pairs showed more out-of-frame TCR alpha sharing than models estimated. Fewer insertions marked abundant cord blood beta clonotypes; young adult naive trended weakly, memory not at all.

With regard to this clonotype: Its target is unknown.

TCRdb re-analysed the 5' RACE reads in MiXCR, keeping a single row per CDR3 protein. The sample consists of 1,800,000 or so distinct CDR3 sequences, less than 35% of them appearing once. The source is a newborn girl in good health. What was sequenced was cord blood.

In DNA, the CDR3 is TGCAGTGCTAGTCCGTCAGGGTACGAGCAGTACTTC. Translating gives CSASPSGYEQYF. The V gene is TRBV20-1, the J gene TRBJ2-7; perhaps TRBD1 as D (5 bases). Germline CDR1 reads DFQATT; CDR2 reads SNEGSKA (reference sequence). There are 12 residues in the CDR3. V dropped 3 bases and J dropped 4 bases, with 10 bases sitting between them.